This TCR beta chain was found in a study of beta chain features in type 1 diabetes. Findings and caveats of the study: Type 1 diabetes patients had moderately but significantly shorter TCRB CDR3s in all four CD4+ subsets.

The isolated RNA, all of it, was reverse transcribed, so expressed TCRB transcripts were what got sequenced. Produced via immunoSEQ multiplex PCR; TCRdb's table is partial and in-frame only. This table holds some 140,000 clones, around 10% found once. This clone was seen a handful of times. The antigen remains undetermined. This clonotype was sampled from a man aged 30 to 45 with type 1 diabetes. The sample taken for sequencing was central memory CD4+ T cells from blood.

The CDR3 coding sequence is TGTGCCAGCATTAGTCAGGGTGTCGGTGAGCAGTTCTTC. This sequence encodes CASISQGVGEQFF. This sequence joins TRBV6-1 and TRBJ2-1; D is possibly TRBD1 (5 bases). Germline-derived CDR1 and CDR2 are MNHNS and SASEGT. CDR3 size: 13 residues. Trimming cost V 7 bases and J 9 bases, with 16 bases left between them.